This TCR beta chain derives from a study of cytomegalovirus exposure and HLA in healthy donors. 13 Jbeta primers and 60 Vbeta primers were used for the PCR. Produced via immunoSEQ multiplex PCR; TCRdb's table is partial and in-frame only. The sample lists tens of thousands of clones, over 70% occurring once. Regarding this clone: Its matching antigen is unknown.

The ends lost 3 bases at V and 5 bases at J; junction bases unmatched: 7. Germline CDR1 SGHTA, CDR2 FQGNSA. The CDR3 is made up of 15 amino acids. Broader study findings: Researchers reported in a later analysis that common viral pathogens appeared linked to several top clusters. Most TCR sequences were uncommon, yet certain public TCRs appeared in many donors. CMV serostatus was the only recorded immune exposure for donors. Evidence from a later analysis indicated that most CMV-associated TCR beta chains looked HLA-restricted.

The chain links TRBV7-2 to TRBJ2-7; 10 positions agree with TRBD2. Sequences were obtained from PBMCs. This clonotype originated in a man between 45 and 60 years old in good health and CMV-seropositive. The CDR3 bases are TGTGCCAGCAGCTTGAGGGCTAGCGGGAGTAACGAGCAGTACTTC. It codes for CASSLRASGSNEQYF.